This T cell receptor (beta chain) was sequenced for a study of T cells in Graves' hyperthyroidism and ophthalmopathy. The study excluded patients with uncontrolled infection, other autoimmune disease, pregnancy or lactation. As to this clonotype: This may come from a read error, since a much larger clone is one base off.

TCR beta CDR3 regions were amplified from RNA. The TCR CDR3 was amplified in a first-round RT-PCR using the HTBI primer set. One entry per CDR3 protein results from TCRdb running MiXCR on the multiplex PCR reads. The sample shows approximately 430,000 distinct CDR3 sequences, roughly 14% of them seen only once. Germline V gene lookup returns CDR1 LGHDT and CDR2 YNNKEL (reference sequence). The CDR3 sequence is 13 residues long. Sample: blood. The TCR comes from a man aged 18 to 30 with Graves' ophthalmopathy. V gene TRBV3-1 combines with J gene TRBJ1-2; D remains unclear. In DNA, the CDR3 is TGTGCCAGCAGCCAAGATGCCAACTATGGCTTCACCTTC. Its protein product is CASSQDANYGFTF.